This T cell receptor beta chain was recovered during a study of response to subunit inactivated influenza vaccine. Concerning this clonotype: Its antigen is not known.

This CDR3 contains 17 residues. Trimming took 0 bases from V and 0 from J, leaving 12 bases between them. Germline V gene data show CDR1 as ENHRY and CDR2 as SYGVKD. General observations from the study: Authors proposed each seasonal influenza vaccination draws in few new T cells.

TCRdb re-derived calls from the RT-PCR reads in MiXCR, one entry per CDR3 protein. In the table there are about 190,000 distinct CDR3 sequences, about 15% of which are singletons. Sequences were derived from CD8+ T cells sorted from PBMCs, sampled more than 4 days after vaccination. The rearrangement joins TRBV10-3 to TRBJ2-1; maybe TRBD2 (5 bases). This TCR came from a man over 45 who received an inactivated influenza vaccine. The CDR3 loop reads CAISESRTGSSYNEQFF. CDR3 nucleotide sequence: TGTGCCATCAGTGAGTCGAGAACGGGGAGCTCCTACAATGAGCAGTTCTTC.